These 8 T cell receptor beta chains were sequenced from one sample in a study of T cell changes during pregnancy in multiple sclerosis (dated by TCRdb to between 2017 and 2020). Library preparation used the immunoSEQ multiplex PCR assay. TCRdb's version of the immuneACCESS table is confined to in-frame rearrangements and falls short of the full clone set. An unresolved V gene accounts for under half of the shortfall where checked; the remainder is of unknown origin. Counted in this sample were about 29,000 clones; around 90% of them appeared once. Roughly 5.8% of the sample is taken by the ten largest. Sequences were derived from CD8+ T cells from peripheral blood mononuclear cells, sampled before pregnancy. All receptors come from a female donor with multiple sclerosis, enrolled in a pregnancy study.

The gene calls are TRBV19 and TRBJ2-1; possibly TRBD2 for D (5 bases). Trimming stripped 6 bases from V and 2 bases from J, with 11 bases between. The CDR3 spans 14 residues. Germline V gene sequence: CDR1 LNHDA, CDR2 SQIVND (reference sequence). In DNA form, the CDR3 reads TGTGCCAGTAGCTCCGGGATTACCTACAATGAGCAGTTCTTC. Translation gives CASSSGITYNEQFF.

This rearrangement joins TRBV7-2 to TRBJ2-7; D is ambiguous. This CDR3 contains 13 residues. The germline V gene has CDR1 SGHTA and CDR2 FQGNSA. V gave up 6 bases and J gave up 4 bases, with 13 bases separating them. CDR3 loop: CASSSFPVYEQYF. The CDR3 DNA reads TGTGCCAGCAGTTCCTTCCCTGTATACGAGCAGTACTTC. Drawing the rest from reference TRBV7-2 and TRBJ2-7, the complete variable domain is GAGVSQSPSNKVTEKGKDVELRCDPISGHTALYWYRQSLGQGLEFLIYFQGNSAPDKSGLPSDRFSAERTGGSVSTLTIQRTQQEDSAVYLCASSSFPVYEQYFGPGTRLTVT.

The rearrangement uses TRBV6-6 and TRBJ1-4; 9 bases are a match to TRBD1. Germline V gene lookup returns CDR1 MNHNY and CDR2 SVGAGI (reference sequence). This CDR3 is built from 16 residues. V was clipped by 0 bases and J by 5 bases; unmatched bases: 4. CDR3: CASSYSPGTGNEKLFF. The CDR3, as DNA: TGTGCCAGCAGTTACTCTCCCGGGACAGGGAATGAAAAACTGTTTTTT.

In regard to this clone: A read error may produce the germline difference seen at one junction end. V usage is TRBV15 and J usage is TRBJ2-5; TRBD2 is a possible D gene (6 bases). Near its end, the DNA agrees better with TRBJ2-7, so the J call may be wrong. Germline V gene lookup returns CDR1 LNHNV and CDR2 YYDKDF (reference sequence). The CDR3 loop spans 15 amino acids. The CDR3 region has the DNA TGTGCCATCAGCCCCTGGCGGGATGCCGCCTACGAGCAGTACTTC. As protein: CAISPWRDAAYEQYF.

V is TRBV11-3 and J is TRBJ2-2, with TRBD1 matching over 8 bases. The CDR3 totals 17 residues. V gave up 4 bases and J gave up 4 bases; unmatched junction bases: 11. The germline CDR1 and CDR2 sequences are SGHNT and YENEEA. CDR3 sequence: CASSSPRQGLSTGELFF. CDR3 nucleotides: TGTGCCAGCAGCTCACCCAGACAGGGGTTAAGCACCGGGGAGCTGTTTTTT.

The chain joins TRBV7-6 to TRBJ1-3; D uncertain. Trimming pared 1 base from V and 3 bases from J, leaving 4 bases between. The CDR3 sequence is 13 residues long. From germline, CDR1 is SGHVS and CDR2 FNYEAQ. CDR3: CASSLGGGNTIYF. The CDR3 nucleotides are TGTGCCAGCAGCTTAGGCGGTGGAAACACCATATATTTT.

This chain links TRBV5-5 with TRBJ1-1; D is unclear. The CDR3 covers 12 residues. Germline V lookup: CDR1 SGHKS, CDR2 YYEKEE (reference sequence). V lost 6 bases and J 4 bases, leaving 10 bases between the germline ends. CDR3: CASTRGSTEAFF. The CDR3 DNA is TGTGCCAGCACCCGGGGATCCACTGAAGCTTTCTTT. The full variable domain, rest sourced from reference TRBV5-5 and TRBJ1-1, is DAGVTQSPTHLIKTRGQQVTLRCSPISGHKSVSWYQQVLGQGPQFIFQYYEKEERGRGNFPDRFSARQFPNYSSELNVNALLLGDSALYLCASTRGSTEAFFGQGTRLTVV.

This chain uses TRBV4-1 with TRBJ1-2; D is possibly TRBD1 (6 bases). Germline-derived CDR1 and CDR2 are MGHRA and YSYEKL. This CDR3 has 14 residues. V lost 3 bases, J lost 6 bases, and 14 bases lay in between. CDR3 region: CASSHTGGLDGYTF. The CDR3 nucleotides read TGCGCCAGCAGCCATACGGGGGGGCTGGATGGCTACACCTTC.